Listed here is a single T cell receptor beta chain. Its specificity is not known. The CDR3 sequence is 15 residues long. Per germline, CDR1 MNHNS and CDR2 SASEGT. The germline V and J ends were trimmed by 6 bases and 0 bases, with 13 bases remaining between them. These data are taken from a study of T cell repertoires in cytomegalovirus infection. TCRdb processed the reads anew with MiXCR; each CDR3 protein has one entry. The sample holds 370,000 or so distinct CDR3 sequences, about 32% seen once. The chain carries TRBV6-1 and TRBJ2-3; no definite D call. The sequence derives from a human donor in good health (CMV status not recorded). Some clones in this sample may be carry-over from other donors' samples. This specimen was cultured PBMCs, taken from culture after CMV antigen stimulation. CDR3 DNA: TGTGCCAGCAGGCATCTAACCTTTAGCACAGATACGCAGTATTTT. It encodes CASRHLTFSTDTQYF.